This T cell receptor beta chain was observed in a study of T cells in Graves' hyperthyroidism and ophthalmopathy. This clonotype was counted at least ten times. The germline V gene encodes CDR1 MDHEN and CDR2 SYDVKM. The CDR3 sequence is 16 residues long. V was shortened by 6 bases and J by 9 bases, with 21 bases between the two germline ends. Amplified TCR beta CDR3 regions derived from RNA transcripts. HTBI primers were the set used in a first-round RT-PCR of the TCR CDR3. TCRdb recomputed calls from the multiplex PCR reads with MiXCR, one row per CDR3 protein. The table shows roughly 720,000 distinct CDR3 sequences, with roughly 17% occurring only once.

The sequenced sample consisted of blood. This chain links TRBV28 with TRBJ1-6; perhaps TRBD1 as D (6 bases). This TCR came from a man between 45 and 60 years old with Graves' hyperthyroidism. CDR3 residues: CASRTKDRTLFSPLHF. The CDR3 DNA follows: TGTGCCAGCAGGACAAAAGACAGGACCCTATTTTCACCCCTCCACTTT.